A single sample is the source of the 21 T cell receptor beta chains below, sequenced in a study of blood T cell repertoires in COVID-19. Measured with immunoSEQ multiplex PCR; TCRdb has only the in-frame clones, and not every one. The sample lists 70,000 to 100,000 clones, more than 75% occurring once. What was sequenced was peripheral blood. Receptors were obtained from a man aged 50 or older with active or convalescent COVID-19.

V and J are TRBV5-4 and TRBJ1-1, with 8 bases matching TRBD1. Germline CDR1 SGHNT, CDR2 YYREEE (reference sequence). The CDR3 is 13 residues long. The V gene end was trimmed by 4 bases and the J gene end by 8 bases; junction bases not matched to a gene: 7. The CDR3 DNA is TGTGCCAGCAGCCCTGACAGGGGTTTGGAAGCTTTCTTT. Its translation: CASSPDRGLEAFF.

This clone has a single count. The chain combines TRBV7-6 with TRBJ2-1, with 12 positions matching TRBD2. Germline CDR1 and CDR2: SGHVS and FNYEAQ. This CDR3 spans 14 amino acids. J was trimmed by 12 bases and V by 2 bases; bases with no gene match: 5. CDR3 DNA: TGTGCCAGCAGCTTATCGAGGACTAGCGGGGCGCAGTTCTTC. Translated: CASSLSRTSGAQFF.

The genes are TRBV3-1 (or the pseudogene TRBV3-2) and TRBJ1-2; D might be TRBD1 (5 bases). V dropped 4 bases and J dropped 2 bases, with 11 bases sitting between them. The CDR3 loop spans 14 amino acids. Germline assignment: CDR1 LGHDT and CDR2 YNNKEL (reference sequence). This CDR3 reads CASSPGSGNYGYTF. DNA for the CDR3: TGTGCCAGCAGCCCCGGATCAGGGAACTATGGCTACACCTTC.

The V and J genes are TRBV4-3 and TRBJ2-1; 8 bases agree with TRBD2. The germline V gene encodes CDR1 LGHNA and CDR2 YSLEER. This CDR3 is built from 17 residues. V was pared by 0 bases and J by 4 bases, with 8 bases of the junction left unmatched. The CDR3 nucleotides read TGCGCCAGCAGCCAAGATAGCAGCGCTAGCGGGTACAATGAGCAGTTCTTC. This translates into CASSQDSSASGYNEQFF.

V usage is TRBV29-1 and J usage is TRBJ2-1, with 7 bases fitting TRBD1. The V and J ends lost 4 bases and 5 bases, in that order; junction bases with no gene match: 11. CDR1 is SQVTM, CDR2 ANQGSEA, per germline. This CDR3 contains 15 residues. CDR3 in amino acids: CSVAGTVVMNNEQFF. CDR3 DNA sequence: TGCAGCGTTGCCGGGACAGTAGTAATGAACAATGAGCAGTTCTTC.

V and J are TRBV11-2 and TRBJ2-3; D gene ambiguous. The CDR3 is made up of 11 amino acids. CDR1 and CDR2 (germline): SGHAT, FQNNGV. V was pared by 5 bases and J by 4 bases, with 4 bases between. CDR3 in DNA: TGTGCCAGCAGCATCTCAGATACGCAGTATTTT. Translation: CASSISDTQYF.

The J gene is TRBJ2-3, the V gene TRBV27; possible D gene TRBD1, 6 bases. V lost 5 bases, J lost 9 bases, and 18 bases lay in between. CDR1 is MNHEY and CDR2 is SMNVEV in the germline V gene (reference sequence). This CDR3 comprises 14 residues. The CDR3 sequence: CASSLSSGGLTQYF. In DNA form, the CDR3 reads TGTGCCAGCAGTCTGTCAAGTGGGGGCCTAACGCAGTATTTT.

For the CDR3, the DNA is TGTGCCACCAGCACAGCGTCAAAGGGGGAGCAGTACGTC. This sequence encodes CATSTASKGEQYV. The chain links TRBV15 to TRBJ2-7, with D perhaps TRBD1 (5 bases). The CDR3 has 13 residues. CDR1 and CDR2 (germline): LNHNV, YYDKDF (reference sequence). Trimming shortened V by 4 bases and J by 7 bases, and 14 bases separated the two germline ends.

V gene TRBV5-1 combines with J gene TRBJ2-5, with TRBD2 identical over 10 bases. V lost 4 bases to trimming and J lost 3 bases; unmatched junction nucleotides: 3. Germline-derived CDR1 and CDR2 are SGHRS and YFSETQ. This CDR3 spans 14 amino acids. The CDR3 sequence is CASSPGTSEETQYF. The CDR3 DNA reads TGCGCCAGCAGCCCTGGGACTAGCGAAGAGACCCAGTACTTC.

The count of this clone is one. The chain combines TRBV5-1 with TRBJ2-2; 8 nucleotides align to TRBD1. J gave up 5 bases and V 4 bases, and 10 bases lay outside the gene matches. This CDR3 is 16 amino acids long. Looked up from germline, CDR1 is SGHRS and CDR2 is YFSETQ. The CDR3 spells CASSGSQGAITGELFF. CDR3 nucleotide sequence: TGCGCCAGCAGCGGCAGTCAGGGGGCCATAACCGGGGAGCTGTTTTTT.

The V and J genes are TRBV5-1 and TRBJ2-2; the match to TRBD1 covers 8 bases. Germline CDR1 and CDR2: SGHRS and YFSETQ. V gave up 3 bases and J gave up 7 bases; unmatched junction bases: 8. This CDR3 region has 15 residues. The CDR3 DNA is TGCGCCAGCAGCTCTGAACAGGGGGGAATCGGGGAGCTGTTTTTT. Protein sequence: CASSSEQGGIGELFF.

This chain uses TRBV5-1 with TRBJ2-3; D gene uncertain. This CDR3 is built from 15 residues. V shed 0 bases and J shed 3 bases, with 11 bases lying between them. Germline CDR1 SGHRS, CDR2 YFSETQ. The CDR3 DNA reads as TGCGCCAGCAGCTTGGGCCAGGCCCTTACAGATACGCAGTATTTT. Its protein product is CASSLGQALTDTQYF.

The rearrangement joins TRBV6-5 to TRBJ2-3; D perhaps matches TRBD2 (6 bases). CDR1 and CDR2 from the germline V gene are MNHEY and SVGAGI. CDR3 length equals 12 residues. V shed 8 bases and J shed 4 bases, with 10 bases lying between them. The CDR3 DNA reads TGTGCCAGCCGGAGGGTCCCAGATACGCAGTATTTT. The encoded protein is CASRRVPDTQYF.

This clone appeared once. The CDR3 DNA follows: TGTGCCAGCCAAGCGCCGAACACCGGGGAGCTGTTTTTT. Amino acid sequence: CASQAPNTGELFF. The genes are TRBV6-5 and TRBJ2-2; no definite D call. This CDR3 is built from 13 residues. With 8 bases removed from V and 0 bases from J, the gap between germline ends came to 7 bases. CDR1 MNHEY and CDR2 SVGAGI come from the germline V gene.

V usage is TRBV19 and J usage is TRBJ1-1; TRBD1 is a possible D gene (6 bases). The length of the CDR3 is 15 residues. V gave up 4 bases and J gave up 7 bases, with 19 bases separating them. Germline V gene sequence: CDR1 LNHDA, CDR2 SQIVND (reference sequence). Here the CDR3 reads CASSTQGGGYVEAFF. CDR3 coding DNA: TGTGCCAGTAGTACCCAGGGCGGGGGCTACGTTGAAGCTTTCTTT.

The chain has TRBV29-1 and TRBJ2-1, with D tentatively TRBD1 (5 bases). The germline V gene has CDR1 SQVTM and CDR2 ANQGSEA. Trimming removed 4 bases from V and 4 bases from J, with 8 bases in between. This CDR3 region has 12 residues. The CDR3 coding sequence is TGCAGCGTTGCTCGACAGTACAATGAGCAGTTCTTC. Residues: CSVARQYNEQFF.

V usage is TRBV14 and J usage is TRBJ2-5, with TRBD1 as a possible D gene (6 bases). The CDR3 extends over 14 amino acids. Trimming took off 4 bases at V and 1 base at J, with 10 bases between the two ends. Germline V gives CDR1 SGHDN, CDR2 FVKESK. CDR3 coding DNA: TGTGCCAGCAGCCCCAGACAGGCCCAAGAGACCCAGTACTTC. It encodes CASSPRQAQETQYF.

This clone was detected only once. V gene TRBV7-2 combines with J gene TRBJ2-4, with D perhaps matching TRBD1 (8 bases). The CDR3 runs 14 residues. The V gene lost 5 bases and the J gene lost 7 bases, with 15 bases spanning the gap. CDR1 SGHTA and CDR2 FQGNSA come from the germline V gene. In DNA, the CDR3 is TGTGCCAGCAGCCCACAGGGGGGGTCGAACATTCAGTACTTC. It encodes CASSPQGGSNIQYF.

This rearrangement joins TRBV4-3 to TRBJ1-2; a possible D gene is TRBD1 (6 bases). Germline lookup yields CDR1 LGHNA and CDR2 YSLEER. Trimming pared 0 bases from V and 4 bases from J, leaving 9 bases between. This CDR3 is 14 amino acids long. CDR3 sequence: CASSQDRGGYGYTF. The CDR3 region has the DNA TGCGCCAGCAGCCAAGATCGAGGGGGCTATGGCTACACCTTC.

This chain's CDR3 is CASSSVWRGEETQYF. The DNA of the CDR3 is TGTGCCAGCAGCTCCGTCTGGCGGGGGGAGGAGACCCAGTACTTC. The V call is TRBV11-2, the J call TRBJ2-5; 8 bases are a match to TRBD2. With V trimmed by 4 bases and J by 5 bases, 9 bases remained unmatched. There are 15 residues in the CDR3. Looked up from germline, CDR1 is SGHAT and CDR2 is FQNNGV.

J is TRBJ1-4 and V is TRBV19, with a possible D match to TRBD1 (5 bases). V was clipped by 8 bases and J by 6 bases, with 16 bases between them. CDR3 size: 14 residues. Germline values: CDR1 LNHDA, CDR2 SQIVND (reference sequence). DNA for the CDR3: TGTGCCAGTGCTGGTGAGGGACTGGATGAAAAACTGTTTTTT. This translates into CASAGEGLDEKLFF.